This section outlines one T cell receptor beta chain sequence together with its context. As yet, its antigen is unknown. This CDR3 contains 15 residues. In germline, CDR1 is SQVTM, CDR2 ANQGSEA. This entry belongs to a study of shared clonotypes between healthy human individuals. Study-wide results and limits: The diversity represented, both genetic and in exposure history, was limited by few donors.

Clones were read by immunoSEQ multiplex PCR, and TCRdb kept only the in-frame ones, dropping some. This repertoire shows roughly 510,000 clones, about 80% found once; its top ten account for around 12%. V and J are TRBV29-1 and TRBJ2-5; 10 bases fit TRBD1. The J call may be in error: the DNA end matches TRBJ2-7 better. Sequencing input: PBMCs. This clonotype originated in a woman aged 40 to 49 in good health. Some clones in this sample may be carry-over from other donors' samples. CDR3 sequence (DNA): TGCAGCGTCAGCTCCGGGACAGGGGCCCTTTACGAGCAGTACTTC. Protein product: CSVSSGTGALYEQYF.